The source of this T cell receptor beta chain is a study of T cell responses to AZD1222 COVID-19 vaccine. The V and J ends lost 0 bases and 0 bases, in that order; junction bases with no gene match: 1. CDR1 and CDR2 (germline): SGHDT, YYEEEE. The CDR3 loop spans 16 amino acids. Sequencing was performed with immunoSEQ multiplex PCR; in TCRdb, only in-frame clones are kept and a portion is missing. This sample has some 200,000 clones, with just over 90% found just once. This clone was detected once. The specimen comprised peripheral blood, sampled 28 days after the second AZD1222 dose. This sequence originates from an adult who received the AZD1222 COVID-19 vaccine. This sequence joins TRBV5-6 and TRBJ2-3, with TRBD2 matching 10 bases. This CDR3 is CASSLASGSSTDTQYF. In nucleotides, the CDR3 is TGTGCCAGCAGCTTGGCTAGCGGGAGTAGCACAGATACGCAGTATTTT.